The 30 T cell receptor beta chains presented below share a single source sample, sequenced in a study of CD8 T cells in ankylosing spondylitis. TCRdb reanalysed the 5' RACE reads using MiXCR and keeps one entry per CDR3 protein. Here the sample spans 150,000 to 200,000 distinct CDR3 sequences, about 16% being singletons. What was sequenced was blood, either unsorted or a sorted T cell fraction (not recorded which). The source is a male donor with ankylosing spondylitis or in good health (not recorded which).

V usage is TRBV12-3 or TRBV12-4 and J usage is TRBJ2-2, with 8 nucleotides matching TRBD1. J was trimmed by 3 bases and V by 6 bases; bases with no gene match: 0. CDR3 length: 13 amino acids. CDR3 in DNA: TGTGCCAGCAGACAGGGGGACACCGGGGAGCTGTTTTTT. Protein: CASRQGDTGELFF.

The table lists this clonotype with a few counts. The gene calls are TRBV11-2 and TRBJ2-1; TRBD2 aligns across 7 bases. Losses at the gene ends were 5 bases for V and 0 bases for J; bases not matched to a gene: 7. Germline V gene sequence: CDR1 SGHAT, CDR2 FQNNGV. The CDR3 loop spans 16 amino acids. The CDR3 DNA sequence: TGTGCCAGCAGCGAACCTAGCGGACTCTCCTACAATGAGCAGTTCTTC. Residues: CASSEPSGLSYNEQFF.

This clonotype was picked up many times. The V call is TRBV5-1, the J call TRBJ2-7; 14 bases line up with TRBD2. The germline gives CDR1 SGHRS, CDR2 YFSETQ. J was trimmed by 5 bases and V by 0 bases; bases with no gene match: 4. The CDR3 contains 16 residues. CDR3 DNA sequence: TGCGCCAGCAGCTTGGGGGGACTAGCGGGAGCCCACGAGCAGTACTTC. This gives the protein CASSLGGLAGAHEQYF.

This rearrangement joins TRBV5-1 to TRBJ2-1, with 9 bases lining up with TRBD2. Unmatched junction bases numbered 8, after V lost 0 bases and J lost 10 bases. Per germline, CDR1 SGHRS and CDR2 YFSETQ. The CDR3 is 15 residues long. This chain's CDR3 is CASSLGGLAGGEQFF. In DNA form, the CDR3 reads TGCGCCAGCAGCTTGGGGGGACTAGCCGGGGGCGAGCAGTTCTTC.

The rearrangement links TRBV3-1 to TRBJ1-5; no definite D call. Germline CDR1 reads LGHDT; CDR2 reads YNNKEL (reference sequence). V dropped 1 base and J dropped 4 bases, with 14 bases sitting between them. The CDR3 loop spans 16 amino acids. CDR3 sequence reads: CASSQAGGPANQPQHF. CDR3 in DNA: TGTGCCAGCAGCCAAGCCGGCGGGCCAGCAAATCAGCCCCAGCATTTT. Full variable domain (outside the CDR3, taken from reference TRBV3-1 and TRBJ1-5): DTAVSQTPKYLVTQMGNDKSIKCEQNLGHDTMYWYKQDSKKFLKIMFSYNNKELIINETVPNRFSPKSPDKAHLNLHINSLELGDSAVYFCASSQAGGPANQPQHFGDGTRLSIL.

The chain employs TRBV7-8 and TRBJ2-1; 11 bases are shared with TRBD2. V was pared by 5 bases and J by 5 bases, with 8 bases of the junction left unmatched. The CDR3 has 16 amino acids. Germline CDR1 SGHVS, CDR2 FQNEAQ. The CDR3 loop is CASSKRTSGFNNEQFF. In DNA form, the CDR3 reads TGTGCCAGCAGCAAACGGACTAGCGGGTTTAACAATGAGCAGTTCTTC.

This clonotype appeared a few times. The V call is TRBV24-1, the J call TRBJ2-2, with D possibly matching TRBD1 (5 bases). The germline V and J ends were trimmed by 3 bases and 5 bases, with 21 bases remaining between them. The CDR3 length is 18 residues. CDR1 and CDR2 (germline): KGHDR, SFDVKD. The CDR3, as DNA: TGTGCCACCAGTGATCCTACCTTGGACCGGGCAGGGACCGGGGAGCTGTTTTTT. Translating it yields CATSDPTLDRAGTGELFF.

This clonotype was recorded many times. In DNA form, the CDR3 reads TGTGCCAGCAGCTTTCAGGGAGATAACAATCAGCCCCAGCATTTT. This encodes CASSFQGDNNQPQHF. This chain joins TRBV7-9 and TRBJ1-5; D perhaps matches TRBD1 (5 bases). Per the germline V gene, CDR1 is SEHNR and CDR2 is FQNEAQ (reference sequence). Trimming left V 3 bases short and J 3 bases short, with 12 bases between. The CDR3 contains 15 residues.

The chain has TRBV5-1 and TRBJ2-4; 11 bases map to TRBD1. Germline V lookup: CDR1 SGHRS, CDR2 YFSETQ. J lost 8 bases, V lost 4 bases, and 5 bases had no gene match. The CDR3 runs to 14 residues. The CDR3 DNA reads TGCGCCAGCAGCCTTGGGACAGGGGGAGACATTCAGTACTTC. This sequence encodes CASSLGTGGDIQYF.

This clonotype showed up many times. The chain combines TRBV9 with TRBJ2-1; D not certain. The CDR3 runs to 15 residues. The germline V gene encodes CDR1 SGDLS and CDR2 YYNGEE. Trimming took off 4 bases at V and 0 bases at J, with 11 bases between the two ends. The CDR3 bases are TGTGCCAGCAGCCCAGGACGGCTCTCCTACAATGAGCAGTTCTTC. It encodes CASSPGRLSYNEQFF.

Only a few counts were recorded for this clonotype. The rearrangement uses TRBV5-6 and TRBJ2-2; 13 bases match TRBD2. CDR3 size: 17 residues. V trimming: 3 bases; J trimming: 7 bases; junction bases outside the gene matches: 9. The germline CDR1 and CDR2 sequences are SGHDT and YYEEEE. The CDR3 DNA sequence: TGTGCCAGCAGCTCCCGGACTAGCGGGAGAATTAACGGGGAGCTGTTTTTT. This gives the protein CASSSRTSGRINGELFF. The full variable domain, in which reference TRBV5-6 and TRBJ2-2 provide the parts outside the CDR3, is DAGVTQSPTHLIKTRGQQVTLRCSPKSGHDTVSWYQQALGQGPQFIFQYYEEEERQRGNFPDRFSGHQFPNYSSELNVNALLLGDSALYLCASSSRTSGRINGELFFGEGSRLTVL.

This clonotype was counted ten times or more. The rearrangement links TRBV10-3 to TRBJ2-2, with 12 bases matching TRBD2. V shed 0 bases and J 0 bases; nucleotides not matched to a gene: 2. CDR1 ENHRY and CDR2 SYGVKD come from the germline V gene. This CDR3 spans 18 amino acids. In nucleotides, the CDR3 is TGTGCCATCAGTGAGTCGACTAGCGGGGGCCCGAACACCGGGGAGCTGTTTTTT. Amino acid sequence: CAISESTSGGPNTGELFF.

Ten or more counts support this clonotype. The chain couples TRBV5-4 to TRBJ1-4; 7 nucleotides align to TRBD1. The trim removed 4 bases at V and 4 bases at J, leaving 7 bases unmatched. The CDR3 has 15 residues. CDR1 and CDR2 from the germline V gene are SGHNT and YYREEE (reference sequence). Here the CDR3 reads CASSGGQEINEKLFF. CDR3 bases: TGTGCCAGCAGCGGCGGACAGGAGATTAATGAAAAACTGTTTTTT.

The genes are TRBV4-1 and TRBJ2-7; 13 bases are shared with TRBD2. The CDR3 extends over 18 amino acids. J lost 2 bases, V lost 1 base, and 8 bases had no gene match. From germline, CDR1 is MGHRA and CDR2 YSYEKL. In DNA, the CDR3 is TGCGCCAGCAGCCAAGCGGGACTAGCGGGAATAGGCGCCTACGAGCAGTACTTC. It is translated as CASSQAGLAGIGAYEQYF.

This clonotype was detected many times. The V gene is TRBV27, the J gene TRBJ2-1, with a weak D call TRBD2 (6 bases). Germline V CDR1 and CDR2: MNHEY, SMNVEV (reference sequence). This CDR3 is 15 amino acids long. V was pared by 6 bases and J by 9 bases, with 21 bases between. The CDR3 here is CASSYNPGTSPEQFF. DNA for the CDR3: TGTGCCAGCAGCTATAATCCGGGGACTTCTCCTGAGCAGTTCTTC.

This clonotype showed up many times. The rearrangement uses TRBV5-1 and TRBJ2-1, with 7 bases matching TRBD2. Germline-derived CDR1 and CDR2 are SGHRS and YFSETQ. The V and J ends lost 5 bases and 4 bases, in that order; junction bases with no gene match: 9. CDR3 size: 15 residues. This CDR3 is CASRNSGGGYNEQFF. In DNA form, the CDR3 reads TGCGCCAGCAGAAATAGCGGCGGGGGTTACAATGAGCAGTTCTTC. The full variable domain, with the rest looked up from reference TRBV5-1 and TRBJ2-1, is KAGVTQTPRYLIKTRGQQVTLSCSPISGHRSVSWYQQTPGQGLQFLFEYFSETQRNKGNFPGRFSGRQFSNSRSEMNVSTLELGDSALYLCASRNSGGGYNEQFFGPGTRLTVL.

The chain couples TRBV29-1 to TRBJ1-1, with 8 positions matching TRBD1. In germline, CDR1 is SQVTM, CDR2 ANQGSEA. V lost 3 bases, J lost 10 bases, and 10 bases stayed unmatched. CDR3 size: 13 residues. The CDR3 DNA reads TGCAGCGTTGAGCTCAGGGGGCTGGTCGGAGCTTTCTTT. It codes for CSVELRGLVGAFF. Full variable domain (remainder filled in from reference TRBV29-1 and TRBJ1-1): SAVISQKPSRDICQRGTSLTIQCQVDSQVTMMFWYRQQPGQSLTLIATANQGSEATYESGFVIDKFPISRPNLTFSTLTVSNMSPEDSSIYLCSVELRGLVGAFFGQGTRLTVV.

This sequence joins TRBV20-1 and TRBJ2-5; TRBD2 aligns across 7 bases. J lost 3 bases, V lost 3 bases, and 4 bases had no gene match. The CDR3 covers 13 residues. The germline V gene encodes CDR1 DFQATT and CDR2 SNEGSKA (reference sequence). CDR3 residues: CSARLAAKETQYF. The CDR3 DNA is TGCAGTGCTAGGCTAGCGGCAAAAGAGACCCAGTACTTC.

This clonotype was observed a single time. One base away lies a much larger clone, so this may be a sequencing read error. J is TRBJ1-5 and V is TRBV5-1; no clear D gene. The CDR3 is 13 amino acids. Germline CDR1 and CDR2: SGHRS and YFSETQ. For the CDR3, the DNA is TGCACCAGCAGCTTGCAGCCCAATCAGCCCCAGCATTTT. Translating it yields CTSSLQPNQPQHF. The variable domain in full, with the rest retrieved from reference TRBV5-1 and TRBJ1-5, is KAGVTQTPRYLIKTRGQQVTLSCSPISGHRSVSWYQQTPGQGLQFLFEYFSETQRNKGNFPGRFSGRQFSNSRSEMNVSTLELGDSALYLCTSSLQPNQPQHFGDGTRLSIL.

This clonotype appeared many times. The chain links TRBV5-1 to TRBJ1-5, with D possibly matching TRBD1 (5 bases). Germline V CDR1 and CDR2: SGHRS, YFSETQ. CDR3 length: 15 amino acids. Between the trimmed V and J ends, which lost 0 bases and 0 bases, there was a span of 7 bases. Written as DNA, the CDR3 is TGCGCCAGCAGCTTGGGGGGGGATAGCAATCAGCCCCAGCATTTT. It yields the protein CASSLGGDSNQPQHF. Full variable domain (rest looked up from reference TRBV5-1 and TRBJ1-5): KAGVTQTPRYLIKTRGQQVTLSCSPISGHRSVSWYQQTPGQGLQFLFEYFSETQRNKGNFPGRFSGRQFSNSRSEMNVSTLELGDSALYLCASSLGGDSNQPQHFGDGTRLSIL.

In this sample, this clonotype turned up a few times. The J gene is TRBJ1-5, the V gene TRBV28; no clear D gene. This CDR3 is built from 15 residues. V lost 6 bases to trimming and J lost 0 bases, with 12 bases between them. CDR1 and CDR2 (germline): MDHEN, SYDVKM. The CDR3 nucleotides are TGTGCCAGCAGCCATATGCTGGGTAGCAATCAGCCCCAGCATTTT. Amino acid sequence: CASSHMLGSNQPQHF. The whole variable domain, filled in from reference TRBV28 and TRBJ1-5, reads DVKVTQSSRYLVKRTGEKVFLECVQDMDHENMFWYRQDPGLGLRLIYFSYDVKMKEKGDIPEGYSVSREKKERFSLILESASTNQTSMYLCASSHMLGSNQPQHFGDGTRLSIL.

The sample holds many counts of this clonotype. The chain employs TRBV29-1 and TRBJ2-1; D is possibly TRBD2 (5 bases). Germline assignment: CDR1 SQVTM and CDR2 ANQGSEA. V shed 8 bases and J shed 0 bases, with 11 bases lying between them. The CDR3 runs 13 residues. The CDR3 nucleotides are TGCAGCATCTCTAGCACCTCCTACAATGAGCAGTTCTTC. It encodes CSISSTSYNEQFF.

There are many counts of this clonotype. This chain connects TRBV6-6 to TRBJ2-7, with D tentatively TRBD1 or TRBD2 (5 bases each). Germline assignment: CDR1 MNHNY and CDR2 SVGAGI (reference sequence). This CDR3 is 13 amino acids long. The V end was cut by 7 bases, the J end by 5 bases, with 15 bases between. Written as DNA, the CDR3 is TGTGCCAGCATGGGACCAGTGATCCACGAGCAGTACTTC. Translating it yields CASMGPVIHEQYF.

This clonotype was recorded many times. The chain combines TRBV20-1 with TRBJ2-1; maybe TRBD1 (6 bases). Per the germline V gene, CDR1 is DFQATT and CDR2 is SNEGSKA (reference sequence). V was pared by 6 bases and J by 6 bases, with 18 bases between. The CDR3 runs to 14 residues. The CDR3 region is CSARTGLGLNEQFF. CDR3 nucleotides: TGCAGTGCGAGAACAGGGCTCGGGCTCAATGAGCAGTTCTTC.

Many counts were recorded for this clonotype. This rearrangement joins TRBV12-3 or TRBV12-4 to TRBJ1-1; unclear D gene. The CDR3 is made up of 15 amino acids. The V and J ends lost 4 bases and 0 bases respectively, with 12 bases between them. The CDR3 is CASSYRREMNTEAFF. The CDR3 DNA sequence: TGTGCCAGCAGTTATAGAAGGGAGATGAACACTGAAGCTTTCTTT.

The gene calls are TRBV29-1 and TRBJ2-7, with 7 bases fitting TRBD1. Germline CDR1 reads SQVTM; CDR2 reads ANQGSEA. CDR3 length equals 13 residues. The junction had 6 bases not matched to a gene; V was cut back by 5 bases and J by 2 bases. CDR3 region: CSVTGDVAYEQYF. In DNA, the CDR3 is TGCAGCGTTACAGGGGATGTTGCCTACGAGCAGTACTTC.

This clonotype was picked up many times. The chain recombines TRBV20-1 with TRBJ2-3, with 9 bases lining up with TRBD1. CDR1 DFQATT and CDR2 SNEGSKA come from the germline V gene (reference sequence). V dropped 6 bases and J dropped 7; count of bases not matched to a gene: 11. The CDR3 spans 14 residues. The DNA for the CDR3 is TGCAGTGCCAGTACCGGGACAGGGACGTATACGCAGTATTTT. Encoded protein: CSASTGTGTYTQYF.

This clonotype was seen repeatedly, ten times or more. The chain couples TRBV20-1 to TRBJ1-4; 7 bases agree with TRBD1. The germline gives CDR1 DFQATT, CDR2 SNEGSKA (reference sequence). The CDR3 contains 13 residues. Trimming removed 4 bases from V and 6 bases from J; junction bases left unmatched: 5. The CDR3 protein is CSAKPRGHEKLFF. The DNA of the CDR3 is TGCAGTGCTAAACCGAGGGGGCATGAAAAACTGTTTTTT.

V and J are TRBV12-3 or TRBV12-4 and TRBJ1-2; 7 bases map to TRBD1. The CDR3 consists of 16 residues. The V and J ends lost 5 bases and 1 base, in that order; junction bases with no gene match: 10. In DNA, the CDR3 is TGTGCCAGCAGTCATAGGTTGGGACAGCTTAACTATGGCTACACCTTC. It translates to CASSHRLGQLNYGYTF.

This clonotype was seen only a few times. This chain joins TRBV30 and TRBJ2-7; D is possibly TRBD1 (5 bases). Trimming took 4 bases from V and 6 from J, leaving 10 bases between them. This CDR3 has 11 amino acids. The germline V gene encodes CDR1 GTSNPN and CDR2 SVGIG (reference sequence). In DNA form, the CDR3 reads TGTGCCTGGAATCAGGGCAGCGAGCAGTACTTC. Its translation is CAWNQGSEQYF. Drawing the rest from reference TRBV30 and TRBJ2-7, the complete variable domain is SQTIHQWPATLVQPVGSPLSLECTVEGTSNPNLYWYRQAAGRGLQLLFYSVGIGQISSEVPQNLSASRPQDRQFILSSKKLLLSDSGFYLCAWNQGSEQYFGPGTRLTVT.